The rows below give T cell receptor beta chains drawn from one sample of a study of siplizumab effects on memory and regulatory T cells. Method: immunoSEQ multiplex PCR; TCRdb's copy keeps in-frame clones and lacks some. The sample includes over 50,000 clones, around 78% of them seen just once. The sample was memory CD4+ T cells sorted from blood. The receptors were sampled from a human donor in good health. Each CDR3 is given with its conserved first and last residue. Fields, in order: J gene, clone size, V gene, D gene, CDR3 DNA, CDR3 protein. A D gene is named only where the DNA matches it firmly. The size field is filled for only some rows; it gives once, few, many or a size class.

J: TRBJ1-2; size: -; V: TRBV6-1; D: -; DNA: TGTGCCAGCAGTGACAGGGTTGGCTACACCTTC; CDR3: CASSDRVGYTF
J: TRBJ2-2; size: -; V: TRBV27; D: -; DNA: TGTGCCAGCAGTCTAAGGGGCACAGTCCCCGGGGAGCTGTTTTTT; CDR3: CASSLRGTVPGELFF
J: TRBJ1-6; size: -; V: TRBV4-1; D: -; DNA: TGCGCCAGCAGCCAAGAGTCACTCAGTAATTCACCCCTCCACTTT; CDR3: CASSQESLSNSPLHF
J: TRBJ2-7; size: -; V: TRBV2; D: -; DNA: TGTGCCAGCAAAGGGGACACCACCTCCTACGAGCAGTACTTC; CDR3: CASKGDTTSYEQYF
J: TRBJ2-7; size: -; V: TRBV18; D: TRBD1; DNA: TGTGCCAGCTCACCACGGACAGGGACGTACGAGCAGTACTTC; CDR3: CASSPRTGTYEQYF
J: TRBJ1-5; size: -; V: TRBV15; D: TRBD1; DNA: TGTGCCACCACAACCAGGACAGGGGATAGCAATCAGCCCCAGCATTTT; CDR3: CATTTRTGDSNQPQHF
J: TRBJ2-4; size: -; V: TRBV5-6; D: -; DNA: TGTGCCAGCAGCTGGGGACACTTGGCGGGAAACATTCAGTACTTC; CDR3: CASSWGHLAGNIQYF
J: TRBJ2-5; size: few; V: TRBV7-3; D: -; DNA: TGTGCCACCCATTGGGGCCTCAGCCCCACCCAAGAGACCCAGTACTTC; CDR3: CATHWGLSPTQETQYF
J: TRBJ2-7; size: -; V: TRBV5-1; D: -; DNA: TGCGCCAGCAGCTTTGATGTGGAGCAGTACTTC; CDR3: CASSFDVEQYF
J: TRBJ2-3; size: -; V: TRBV7-9; D: -; DNA: TGTGCCAGCAGCTTAGGGACAGCTAGCACAGATACGCAGTATTTT; CDR3: CASSLGTASTDTQYF
J: TRBJ1-2; size: few; V: TRBV30; D: -; DNA: TGTGCCTGGAGTGTACTCTATGGCTACACCTTC; CDR3: CAWSVLYGYTF
J: TRBJ2-7; size: -; V: TRBV5-4; D: TRBD2; DNA: TGTGCCAGCAGCCCTAGCGGGGGGAACTACGAGCAGTACTTC; CDR3: CASSPSGGNYEQYF
J: TRBJ1-3; size: -; V: TRBV11-2; D: TRBD1; DNA: TGTGCCAGCACCCGATGGGACAGCTCTGGAAACACCATATATTTT; CDR3: CASTRWDSSGNTIYF
J: TRBJ1-2; size: -; V: TRBV5-6; D: -; DNA: TGTGCCAGCAGCTTAGGAGGGGACGGCTACACCTTC; CDR3: CASSLGGDGYTF
J: TRBJ2-2; size: -; V: TRBV27; D: -; DNA: TGTGCCAGCGGAAGGGGGGACACCGGGGAGCTGTTTTTT; CDR3: CASGRGDTGELFF
J: TRBJ2-5; size: -; V: TRBV5-1; D: -; DNA: TGCGCCAGCAGTCTAACGGGACTGCAACAAGAGACCCAGTACTTC; CDR3: CASSLTGLQQETQYF
J: TRBJ2-1; size: -; V: TRBV6-5; D: TRBD2; DNA: TGTGCCAGCAGCACACTAGCGCCTAGGGGTCATGAGCAGTTCTTC; CDR3: CASSTLAPRGHEQFF
J: TRBJ1-6; size: once; V: TRBV5-6; D: -; DNA: TGTGCCAGCAGCTTATTCATACTCCGGACAATCAGAGATAATTCACCCCTCCACTTT; CDR3: CASSLFILRTIRDNSPLHF
J: TRBJ2-7; size: few; V: TRBV6-5; D: -; DNA: TGTGCCAGCAGTCAAGGAGGTAGCAAGCAGTACTTC; CDR3: CASSQGGSKQYF
J: TRBJ2-4; size: -; V: TRBV7-6; D: -; DNA: TGTGCCAGCAGCCCTACCGTGGATGGTGCCAAAAACATTCAGTACTTC; CDR3: CASSPTVDGAKNIQYF
J: TRBJ2-3; size: -; V: TRBV7-7; D: -; DNA: TGTGCCCCCGAGGAGGATACGCAGTATTTT; CDR3: CAPEEDTQYF
J: TRBJ2-1; size: -; V: TRBV9; D: -; DNA: TGTGCCAGCAGCGTAGACGGTCAGTTTGGCGAGCAGTTCTTC; CDR3: CASSVDGQFGEQFF
J: TRBJ1-2; size: -; V: TRBV7-9; D: -; DNA: TGTGCCAGCAGCTCAATCCGTCACTATGGCTACACCTTC; CDR3: CASSSIRHYGYTF
J: TRBJ2-4; size: -; V: TRBV29-1; D: -; DNA: TGCAGCGTATGGGACCTTGGACGTTCAGCCAAAAACATTCAGTACTTC; CDR3: CSVWDLGRSAKNIQYF
J: TRBJ2-3; size: -; V: TRBV5-6; D: TRBD2; DNA: TGTGCCAGCAGCTTAGCGGGAGGGATAGATACGCAGTATTTT; CDR3: CASSLAGGIDTQYF
J: TRBJ2-7; size: -; V: TRBV21-1; D: -; DNA: TGTGCCAGCAGCAAAGGGGAAACGGTGGGTTACTACGAGCAGTACTTC; CDR3: CASSKGETVGYYEQYF
J: TRBJ1-2; size: -; V: TRBV7-2; D: -; DNA: TGTGCCAGCAGCTTAATTGGTGCGATTCACTACACCTTC; CDR3: CASSLIGAIHYTF
J: TRBJ2-3; size: -; V: TRBV5-1; D: -; DNA: TGCGCCAGCGCCGGCTCGACAGCCACAGATACGCAGTATTTT; CDR3: CASAGSTATDTQYF
J: TRBJ1-6; size: once; V: TRBV11-1; D: -; DNA: TGTGCCAGCAGCCGCACCCCAACCGGAAGCTCCTATAATTCACCCCTCCACTTT; CDR3: CASSRTPTGSSYNSPLHF
J: TRBJ1-2; size: -; V: TRBV6-1; D: -; DNA: TGTGCCAGCAGCGAACGGGGTCATGGCTACACCTTC; CDR3: CASSERGHGYTF
J: TRBJ1-1; size: -; V: TRBV20-1; D: -; DNA: TGCAGTGCAGTCCGGACTGAAGCTTTCTTT; CDR3: CSAVRTEAFF
J: TRBJ1-2; size: -; V: TRBV30; D: -; DNA: TGTGCCTGGAGAACGTCCGGCGGCGCAAACTATGGCTACACCTTC; CDR3: CAWRTSGGANYGYTF
J: TRBJ1-1; size: -; V: TRBV10-3; D: -; DNA: TGTGCCATCAAAAAGGTGGCGGCTAGTGAAGCTTTCTTT; CDR3: CAIKKVAASEAFF
J: TRBJ2-1; size: -; V: TRBV11-2; D: -; DNA: TGTGCCAGCAGCTCCGGGTACAATGAGCAGTTCTTC; CDR3: CASSSGYNEQFF
J: TRBJ1-1; size: -; V: TRBV29-1; D: TRBD1; DNA: TGCAGCGAGATAAAACAGGGGGCCACTGAAGCTTTCTTT; CDR3: CSEIKQGATEAFF
J: TRBJ1-5; size: -; V: TRBV18; D: -; DNA: TGTGCCAGCTCCTCCTCCTCCGGCAATCAGCCCCAGCATTTT; CDR3: CASSSSSGNQPQHF
J: TRBJ1-5; size: -; V: TRBV7-2; D: -; DNA: TGTGCCAGCAGCTCTCAGTGGGGCCAGCCCCAGCATTTT; CDR3: CASSSQWGQPQHF
J: TRBJ1-2; size: -; V: TRBV19; D: -; DNA: TGTGCCAGTAGTCAGACAAGTACCTATGGCTACACCTTC; CDR3: CASSQTSTYGYTF
J: TRBJ2-7; size: few; V: TRBV4-2; D: TRBD1; DNA: TGTGCCAGCAGCCAAGTGACAGGGCCTAACGAGCAGTACTTC; CDR3: CASSQVTGPNEQYF
J: TRBJ2-2; size: few; V: TRBV5-1; D: -; DNA: TGCGCCAGCAGCTTGGCAACAGGGCTGAACACCGGGGAGCTGTTTTTT; CDR3: CASSLATGLNTGELFF
J: TRBJ2-5; size: -; V: TRBV5-1; D: -; DNA: TGCGCCAGCAGCTCTAGCCTCCAAGAGACCCAGTACTTC; CDR3: CASSSSLQETQYF
J: TRBJ1-5; size: few; V: TRBV2; D: -; DNA: TGTGCCAGCAGTGAAGGGACCGCAGATCAGCCCCAGCATTTT; CDR3: CASSEGTADQPQHF
J: TRBJ1-2; size: -; V: TRBV4-2; D: -; DNA: TGTGCCAGCAGCCAAGCGGGGATGGGGGCCTATGGCTACACCTTC; CDR3: CASSQAGMGAYGYTF
J: TRBJ2-5; size: -; V: TRBV19; D: -; DNA: TGTGCCAGTAGTACGAAACAGGGAGAAGAGACCCAGTACTTC; CDR3: CASSTKQGEETQYF
J: TRBJ2-1; size: -; V: TRBV27; D: TRBD2; DNA: TGTGCCAGCAGTTCAACTAGCGGGGGCTTTAATGAGCAGTTCTTC; CDR3: CASSSTSGGFNEQFF
J: TRBJ1-5; size: -; V: TRBV11-2; D: -; DNA: TGTGCCAGCAGCTTAAGACCCGACCCTAGCAATCAGCCCCAGCATTTT; CDR3: CASSLRPDPSNQPQHF
J: TRBJ2-3; size: once; V: TRBV5-1; D: TRBD2; DNA: TGCGCCACCACGGGACTAGTTCTGGATACGCAGTATTTT; CDR3: CATTGLVLDTQYF
J: TRBJ2-2; size: -; V: TRBV25-1; D: -; DNA: TGTGCCAGCAGTGCACACACAGGGACCGTCGGGGAGCTGTTTTTT; CDR3: CASSAHTGTVGELFF
J: TRBJ1-2; size: -; V: TRBV6-5; D: -; DNA: TGTGCCAGCAAAAAACAGGGTTTCGGCTACACCTTC; CDR3: CASKKQGFGYTF
J: TRBJ2-7; size: -; V: TRBV4-1; D: TRBD1; DNA: TGCGCCAGCAGTCGTTCCGGGACAGGGTCGCGCGAGCAGTACTTC; CDR3: CASSRSGTGSREQYF